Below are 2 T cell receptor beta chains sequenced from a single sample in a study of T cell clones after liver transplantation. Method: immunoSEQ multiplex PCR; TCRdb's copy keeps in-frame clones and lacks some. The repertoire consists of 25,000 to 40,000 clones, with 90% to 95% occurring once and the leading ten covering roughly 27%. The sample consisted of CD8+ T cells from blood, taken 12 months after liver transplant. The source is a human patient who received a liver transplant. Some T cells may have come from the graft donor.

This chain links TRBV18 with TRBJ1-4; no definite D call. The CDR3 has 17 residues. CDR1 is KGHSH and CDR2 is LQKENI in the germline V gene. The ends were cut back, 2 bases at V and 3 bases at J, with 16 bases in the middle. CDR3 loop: CASSPTGTGEANEKLFF. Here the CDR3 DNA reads TGTGCCAGCTCACCAACGGGAACCGGGGAGGCTAATGAAAAACTGTTTTTT.

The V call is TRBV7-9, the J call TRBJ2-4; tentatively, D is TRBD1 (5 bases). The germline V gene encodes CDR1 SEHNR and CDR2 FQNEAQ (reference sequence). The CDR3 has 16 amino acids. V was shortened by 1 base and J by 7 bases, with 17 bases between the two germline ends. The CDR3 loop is CASSLGVGDHGNIQYF. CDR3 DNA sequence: TGTGCCAGCAGCTTAGGGGTAGGGGATCACGGGAACATTCAGTACTTC.